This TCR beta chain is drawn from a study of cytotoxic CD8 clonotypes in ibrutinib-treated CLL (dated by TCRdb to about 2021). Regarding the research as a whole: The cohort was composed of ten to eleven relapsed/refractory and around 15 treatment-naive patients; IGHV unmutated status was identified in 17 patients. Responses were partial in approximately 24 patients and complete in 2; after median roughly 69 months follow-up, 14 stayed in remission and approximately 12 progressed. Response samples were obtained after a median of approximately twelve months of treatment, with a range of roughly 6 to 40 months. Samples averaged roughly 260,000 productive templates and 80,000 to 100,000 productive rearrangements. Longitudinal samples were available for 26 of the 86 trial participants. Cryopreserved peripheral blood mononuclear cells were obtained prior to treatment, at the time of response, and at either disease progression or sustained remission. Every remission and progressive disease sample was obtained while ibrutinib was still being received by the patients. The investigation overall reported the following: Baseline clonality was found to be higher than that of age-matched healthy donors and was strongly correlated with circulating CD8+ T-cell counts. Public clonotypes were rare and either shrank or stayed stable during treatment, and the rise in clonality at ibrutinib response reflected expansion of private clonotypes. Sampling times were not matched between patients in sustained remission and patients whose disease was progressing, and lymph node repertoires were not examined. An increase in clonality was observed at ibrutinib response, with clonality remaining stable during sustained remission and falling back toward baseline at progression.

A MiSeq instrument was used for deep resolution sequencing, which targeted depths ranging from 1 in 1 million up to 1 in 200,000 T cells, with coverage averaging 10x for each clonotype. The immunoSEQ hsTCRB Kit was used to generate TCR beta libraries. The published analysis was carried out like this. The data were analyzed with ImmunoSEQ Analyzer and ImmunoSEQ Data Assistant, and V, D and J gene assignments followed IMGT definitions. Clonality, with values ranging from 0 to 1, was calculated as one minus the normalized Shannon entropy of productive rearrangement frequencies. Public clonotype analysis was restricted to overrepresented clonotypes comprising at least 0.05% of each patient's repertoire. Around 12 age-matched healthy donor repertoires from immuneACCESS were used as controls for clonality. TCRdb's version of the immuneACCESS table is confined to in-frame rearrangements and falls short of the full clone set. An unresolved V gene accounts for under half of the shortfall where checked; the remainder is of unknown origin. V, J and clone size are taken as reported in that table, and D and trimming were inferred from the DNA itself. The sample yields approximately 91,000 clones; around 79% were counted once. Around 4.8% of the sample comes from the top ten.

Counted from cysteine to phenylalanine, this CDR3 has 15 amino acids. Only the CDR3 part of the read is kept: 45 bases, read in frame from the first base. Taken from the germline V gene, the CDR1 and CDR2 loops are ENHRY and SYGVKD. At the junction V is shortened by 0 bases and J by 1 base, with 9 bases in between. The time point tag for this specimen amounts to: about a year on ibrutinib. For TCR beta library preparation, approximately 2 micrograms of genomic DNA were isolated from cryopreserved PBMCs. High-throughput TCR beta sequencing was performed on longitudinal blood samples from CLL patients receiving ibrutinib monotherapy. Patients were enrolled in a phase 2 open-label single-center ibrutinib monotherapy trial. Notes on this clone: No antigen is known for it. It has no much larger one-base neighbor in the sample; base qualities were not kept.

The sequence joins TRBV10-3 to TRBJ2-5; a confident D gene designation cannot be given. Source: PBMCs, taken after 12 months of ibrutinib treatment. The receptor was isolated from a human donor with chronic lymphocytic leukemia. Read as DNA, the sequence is TGTGCCATCAGTGAGTCGATGGTGGCCCAAGAGACCCAGTACTTC. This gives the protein CAISESMVAQETQYF.